Presented here are 21 T cell receptor beta chains from one specimen sequenced in a study of monozygotic twins with inflammatory bowel disease. TCRdb re-called the 5' RACE reads and catalogs CDR3 proteins one per entry, DNA excluded. This sample's clone table lists 330,000 or so distinct CDR3 sequences. Sequencing used blood. These receptors all stem from a human donor with ulcerative colitis or Crohn's disease, or a healthy co-twin of an affected twin (not recorded which).

The rearrangement joins TRBV11-1 to TRBJ2-1; TCRdb lists TRBD1, though no DNA is available to test this call. This CDR3 is 18 amino acids long. Germline V gives CDR1 SGHAT, CDR2 FQDESV (reference sequence). CDR3 sequence: CASSWQKRTGRSYNEQFF.

This chain joins TRBV20-1 and TRBJ2-7; TCRdb's D call of TRBD1 is untestable without DNA. The germline gives CDR1 DFQATT, CDR2 SNEGSKA (reference sequence). The CDR3 loop spans 13 amino acids. The CDR3 loop is CSAYFGDTYEQYF.

The genes are TRBV29-1 and TRBJ2-1; the D gene TCRdb calls, TRBD2, cannot be checked with no DNA. Germline V gene sequence: CDR1 SQVTM, CDR2 ANQGSEA. The CDR3 consists of 15 residues. This CDR3 reads CSVDYNPSGRNEQFF.

The rearrangement joins TRBV5-4 to TRBJ2-7; the TCRdb call, TRBD2, lacks DNA for checking. The CDR3 totals 15 residues. CDR1 is SGHNT, CDR2 YYREEE, per germline (reference sequence). The CDR3 loop is CASSLVGGLASEQYF.

The chain carries TRBV7-9 and TRBJ2-2; TCRdb selects TRBD1, and the lack of DNA leaves this call unchecked. Germline V gene sequence: CDR1 SEHNR, CDR2 FQNEAQ (reference sequence). CDR3 length: 14 amino acids. CDR3 residues: CASSSYTGSGELFF.

CDR3 residues: CASSFTGTGSETQYF. The rearrangement joins TRBV5-1 to TRBJ2-5; checking the TCRdb D call of TRBD1 is not possible without DNA. Germline assignment: CDR1 SGHRS and CDR2 YFSETQ. The CDR3 consists of 15 residues.

The chain links TRBV7-9 to TRBJ2-7; TCRdb's D gene call, TRBD2, goes unchecked for lack of DNA. The CDR3 covers 16 residues. Germline V gives CDR1 SEHNR, CDR2 FQNEAQ (reference sequence). CDR3 sequence: CASSKGTSGGTYEQYF.

V gene TRBV27 combines with J gene TRBJ1-5; the TCRdb call, TRBD1, lacks DNA for checking. Per germline, CDR1 MNHEY and CDR2 SMNVEV (reference sequence). This CDR3 is 15 amino acids long. CDR3 protein: CASSLSQGTNQPQHF.

The rearrangement uses TRBV4-1 and TRBJ2-7; TCRdb proposes TRBD2, but this gene call is untestable without DNA. Germline CDR1 is MGHRA and CDR2 is YSYEKL. The length of the CDR3 is 14 residues. The CDR3 protein is CASSQGSPPYEQYF.

V is TRBV7-2 and J is TRBJ2-7. The CDR3 length is 14 residues. Germline V gene data show CDR1 as SGHTA and CDR2 as FQGNSA. CDR3 region: CASSVSPGPYEQYF.

V is TRBV5-1 and J is TRBJ2-5; TCRdb designates TRBD2, a call that cannot be tested without DNA. Germline CDR1 SGHRS, CDR2 YFSETQ. CDR3 length equals 14 residues. CDR3 sequence: CASSLPASGETQYF.

The chain links TRBV12-3 or TRBV12-4 to TRBJ1-2; with no DNA, the TCRdb D assignment of TRBD1 cannot be verified. The length of the CDR3 is 12 residues. The CDR3 protein is CASRDRFYGYTF.

The chain combines TRBV23-1 with TRBJ2-3; TCRdb reports TRBD2, a call that lacks DNA to check it against. TRBV23-1 is an ORF; its function is uncertain. CDR3 length: 16 amino acids. The CDR3: CASSQRLGGSTDTQYF.

V usage is TRBV10-3 and J usage is TRBJ2-7. The CDR3 has 13 amino acids. Per germline, CDR1 ENHRY and CDR2 SYGVKD. This CDR3 is CAISPTGSYEQYF.

J is TRBJ2-5 and V is TRBV27; TCRdb gives TRBD2 as the D gene, but with no DNA this cannot be confirmed. The germline gives CDR1 MNHEY, CDR2 SMNVEV (reference sequence). The CDR3 extends over 14 amino acids. CDR3 residues: CAVRTSGKWVTQYF.

This chain joins TRBV20-1 and TRBJ1-1; absent DNA, TCRdb's TRBD1 call cannot be checked. This CDR3 is 17 amino acids long. Germline CDR1 DFQATT, CDR2 SNEGSKA (reference sequence). The CDR3: CSASFIGGAVGYTEAFF.

The chain links TRBV27 to TRBJ1-2. In germline, CDR1 is MNHEY, CDR2 SMNVEV (reference sequence). The CDR3 totals 13 residues. CDR3 sequence reads: CASCTHSSMGYTF.

V usage is TRBV12-3 or TRBV12-4 and J usage is TRBJ2-3; the D call of TRBD2 rests on TCRdb alone, since no DNA is present to check it. This CDR3 contains 15 residues. CDR3 loop: CASSPGLARRDTQYF.

The rearrangement uses TRBV5-1 and TRBJ1-2. The V gene's germline CDR1 is SGHRS and CDR2 YFSETQ. There are 12 residues in the CDR3. The CDR3 sequence: CASSLEAVPYTF.

This chain links TRBV4-1 with TRBJ1-1. The CDR3 is made up of 14 amino acids. Germline CDR1 MGHRA, CDR2 YSYEKL. CDR3: CASSYRAENTEAFF.

The gene calls are TRBV11-3 and TRBJ2-2; TCRdb proposes TRBD1, but this gene call is untestable without DNA. The CDR3 length is 16 residues. Germline loops: CDR1 SGHNT, CDR2 YENEEA. The CDR3 sequence: CASSTGQGANTGELFF.